The present TCR beta chain was sequenced within a study of early T cells in non-severe SARS-CoV-2 infection. As for the study in general: Alpha and beta chains were unpaired, from unsorted whole-blood bulk RNA.

This clonotype was found many times. Unique molecular identifiers were affixed to single, distinct cDNA molecules. TCRdb re-analysed the 5' RACE reads in MiXCR, keeping a single row per CDR3 protein. The sample holds around 47,000 distinct CDR3 sequences, roughly 10% seen once. The V end was cut by 1 base, the J end by 1 base, with 9 bases between. Germline CDR1 MNHGY, CDR2 SAAAGT. CDR3 size: 15 residues. The V call is TRBV6-8, the J call TRBJ2-3; tentatively, D is TRBD1 or TRBD2 (5 bases each). The TCR originated in an adult who was a healthcare worker with PCR-confirmed SARS-CoV-2 infection or an uninfected control (not recorded which). Sequencing was done on a sample of whole blood. The CDR3 bases are TGTGCCAGCAGTTACTGGGGACCGGGCACAGATACGCAGTATTTT. Amino acid sequence: CASSYWGPGTDTQYF.